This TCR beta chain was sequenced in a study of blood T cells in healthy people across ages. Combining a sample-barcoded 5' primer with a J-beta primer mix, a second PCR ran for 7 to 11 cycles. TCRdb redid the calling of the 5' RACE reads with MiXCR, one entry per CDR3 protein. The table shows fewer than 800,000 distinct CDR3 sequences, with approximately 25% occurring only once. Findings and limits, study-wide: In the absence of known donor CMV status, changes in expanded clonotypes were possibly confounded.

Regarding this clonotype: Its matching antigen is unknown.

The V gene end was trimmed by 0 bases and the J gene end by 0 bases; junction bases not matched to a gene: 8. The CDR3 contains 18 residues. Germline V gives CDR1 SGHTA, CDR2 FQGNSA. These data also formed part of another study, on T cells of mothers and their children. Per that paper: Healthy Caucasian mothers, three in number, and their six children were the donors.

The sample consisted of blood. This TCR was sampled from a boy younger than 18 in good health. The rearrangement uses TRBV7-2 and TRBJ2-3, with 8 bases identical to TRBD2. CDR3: CASSLALAGAISTDTQYF. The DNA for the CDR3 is TGTGCCAGCAGCTTAGCCCTAGCGGGCGCTATTAGCACAGATACGCAGTATTTT.